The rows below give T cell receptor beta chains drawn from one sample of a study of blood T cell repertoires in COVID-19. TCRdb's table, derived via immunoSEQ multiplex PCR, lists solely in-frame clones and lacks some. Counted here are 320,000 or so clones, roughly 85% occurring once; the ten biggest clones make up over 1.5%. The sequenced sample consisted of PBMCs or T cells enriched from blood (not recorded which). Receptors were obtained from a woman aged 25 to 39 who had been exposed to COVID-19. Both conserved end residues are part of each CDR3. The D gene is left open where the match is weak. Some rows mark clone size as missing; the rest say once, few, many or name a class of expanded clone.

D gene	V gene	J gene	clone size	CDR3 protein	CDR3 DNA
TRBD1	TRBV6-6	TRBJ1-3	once	CASSWTGSGNTIYF	TGTGCCAGCAGTTGGACAGGGAGTGGAAACACCATATATTTT
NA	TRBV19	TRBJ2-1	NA	CASSMGAASYNEQFF	TGTGCCAGTAGTATGGGGGCAGCTTCCTACAATGAGCAGTTCTTC
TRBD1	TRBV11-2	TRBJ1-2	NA	CASSLAGGYGYTF	TGTGCCAGCAGCTTAGCAGGGGGCTATGGCTACACCTTC
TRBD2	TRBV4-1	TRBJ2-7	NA	CASSPERLAAPHF	TGCGCCAGCAGCCCCGAAAGACTAGCGGCTCCTCACTTC
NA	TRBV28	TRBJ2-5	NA	CASSFWARGETQYF	TGTGCCAGCAGTTTCTGGGCGAGAGGGGAGACCCAGTACTTC
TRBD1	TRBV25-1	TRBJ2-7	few	CASSDLGTGSSYEQYF	TGTGCCAGCAGTGACCTCGGGACAGGTAGCTCCTACGAGCAGTACTTC
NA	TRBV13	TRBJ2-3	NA	CASSPYGSTDTQYF	TGTGCCAGCAGCCCTTACGGGAGCACAGATACGCAGTATTTT
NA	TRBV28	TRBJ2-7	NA	CASRDGSFYEQYF	TGTGCCAGCAGAGACGGGAGCTTCTACGAGCAGTACTTC
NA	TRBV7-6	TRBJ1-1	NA	CASSKTRGTEAFF	TGTGCCAGCAGCAAAACTCGGGGGACTGAAGCTTTCTTT
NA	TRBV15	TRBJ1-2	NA	CATSSDGSYGYTF	TGTGCCACCAGCAGTGACGGGAGCTATGGCTACACCTTC
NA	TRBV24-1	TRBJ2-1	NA	CATQFTGGGPGNEQFF	TGTGCCACCCAATTTACAGGGGGGGGGCCAGGTAATGAGCAGTTCTTC
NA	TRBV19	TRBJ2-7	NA	CASSIGYAYEQYF	TGTGCCAGTAGTATAGGGTACGCGTACGAGCAGTACTTC
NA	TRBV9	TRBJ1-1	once	CASSVGVTEAFF	TGTGCCAGCAGCGTCGGTGTGACTGAAGCTTTCTTT
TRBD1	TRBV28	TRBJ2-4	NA	CASRTTGGVGIQYF	TGTGCCAGCAGAACGACAGGGGGTGTAGGCATTCAGTACTTC
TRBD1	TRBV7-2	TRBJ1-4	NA	CASSSRGASNEKLFF	TGTGCCAGCAGTTCCAGGGGGGCATCCAATGAAAAACTGTTTTTT
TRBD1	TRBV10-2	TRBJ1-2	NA	CASSESGDSRGYTF	TGCGCCAGCAGTGAGTCGGGGGACAGTAGAGGCTACACCTTC
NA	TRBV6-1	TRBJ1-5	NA	CASSEVGPAINQPQHF	TGTGCCAGCAGTGAAGTGGGGCCGGCGATCAATCAGCCCCAGCATTTT
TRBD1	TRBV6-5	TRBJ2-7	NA	CASSPRDRVINEQYF	TGTGCCAGCAGTCCCCGGGACAGGGTAATTAACGAGCAGTACTTC
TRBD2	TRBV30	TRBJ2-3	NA	CASPGLAGTDTQYF	TGTGCCAGCCCGGGACTAGCGGGGACAGATACGCAGTATTTT
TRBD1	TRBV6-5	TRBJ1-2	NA	CASSYHWTGNYGYTF	TGTGCCAGCAGTTATCACTGGACAGGGAACTATGGCTACACCTTC
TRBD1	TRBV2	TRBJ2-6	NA	CASTAVSRQGGGANVLTF	TGTGCCAGCACTGCTGTATCTCGACAGGGTGGTGGGGCCAACGTCCTGACTTTC
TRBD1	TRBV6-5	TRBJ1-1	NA	CASSIGQGNTEAFF	TGTGCCAGCAGCATAGGACAGGGGAACACTGAAGCTTTCTTT
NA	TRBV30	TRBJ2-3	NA	CAWEIADTQYF	TGTGCCTGGGAAATAGCGGATACGCAGTATTTT
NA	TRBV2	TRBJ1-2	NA	CASSEAPYGYTF	TGTGCCAGCAGTGAGGCTCCTTATGGCTACACCTTC
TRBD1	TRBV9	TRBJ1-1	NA	CASSTGDTEAFF	TGTGCCAGCAGCACAGGGGACACTGAAGCTTTCTTT
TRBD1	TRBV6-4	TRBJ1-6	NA	CASSPDRGGSPLHF	TGTGCCAGCAGTCCAGACAGGGGCGGATCACCCCTCCACTTT
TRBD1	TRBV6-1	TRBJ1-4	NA	CASSSPGQGQEKLFF	TGTGCCAGCAGTTCCCCGGGACAGGGGCAGGAAAAACTGTTTTTT
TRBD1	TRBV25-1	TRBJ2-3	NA	CASSGTGSGTDTQYF	TGTGCCAGCAGTGGGACAGGGTCTGGCACAGATACGCAGTATTTT